This TCR beta chain emerged from a study of tumor-infiltrating lymphocytes in primary liver carcinoma. Study context: Donors had hepatocellular carcinoma or combined HCC and intrahepatic cholangiocarcinoma.

Reverse transcription of 450 to 500 ng total RNA with a constant-region primer produced TCR beta cDNA. What produced the TCR beta libraries was three nested multiplex PCR rounds using slightly modified ARM-PCR. A C-beta reverse primer and TRBV1-TRBV30 forward primers served in each of the first two PCR rounds, at 9 to 10 cycles apiece. From the multiplex PCR reads, TCRdb called clonotypes with MiXCR, one entry per CDR3 protein. The table records approximately 340,000 distinct CDR3 sequences, about two thirds of them present only once. CDR3 length equals 16 residues. Unmatched junction bases numbered 16, after V lost 6 bases and J lost 7 bases. CDR1 is ENHRY, CDR2 SYGVKD, per germline. It was unsorted whole blood that yielded blood RNA, and germline DNA was also extracted. Overall study results and limits: Between tumor regions, pairs overlapped more than tumor-adjacent and tumor-blood pairs did.

With respect to this clonotype: As yet, its antigen is unknown.

The sequence was obtained from a man aged 35 to 55 with primary liver carcinoma and hepatitis B virus infection. The sample was peripheral blood. This chain links TRBV10-3 with TRBJ2-7; 9 bases match TRBD1. Here the CDR3 reads CAIRDAPGTGNKEQYF. The DNA for the CDR3 is TGTGCCATCAGGGATGCACCCGGGACAGGGAACAAGGAGCAGTACTTC.